These T cell receptor beta chains were read from a single sample in a study of preoperative IRX-2 immunotherapy in early breast cancer. The repertoire was sequenced with immunoSEQ multiplex PCR; TCRdb's copy has only in-frame clones and lacks some. Here the sample spans 95,000 to 100,000 clones, just over 85% being singletons. Here the sequenced sample was tumor tissue, taken after IRX-2 immunotherapy. Receptor source: a human donor with breast cancer. Both conserved end residues are part of each CDR3. A D gene is named only where the DNA matches it firmly. Not all rows give a size; the values are once, few, many and, for expanded clones, a class.

j_call	clone_size	v_call	cdr3_length	d_call	cdr3_nt	cdr3_aa
TRBJ2-5	.	TRBV5-1	15	TRBD2	TGCGCCAGCAGCTTGGAGGGACTAGTTGTTGAGACCCAGTACTTC	CASSLEGLVVETQYF
TRBJ2-5	.	TRBV14	18	.	TGTGCCAGCAGCCAAGATTGGGGGGCGGGAGTGGCCCAAGAGACCCAGTACTTC	CASSQDWGAGVAQETQYF
TRBJ2-2	once	TRBV19	14	.	TGTGCCAGTAGTATCCACAGGGCGGCCGGGGAGCTGTTTTTT	CASSIHRAAGELFF
TRBJ2-5	.	TRBV11-3	17	.	TGTGCCAGCAGCCCCCCCAGGGCTTTACCGTACCAAGAGACCCAGTACTTC	CASSPPRALPYQETQYF
TRBJ1-3	.	TRBV7-7	15	.	TGTGCCAGCAGCCTAAAAGCAGGAACTGGAAACACCATATATTTT	CASSLKAGTGNTIYF
TRBJ2-7	.	TRBV6-7	16	TRBD2	TGTGCCAGCAGTGACTACGGACTAGCGGGGTCCTACGAGCAGTACTTC	CASSDYGLAGSYEQYF
TRBJ2-3	.	TRBV5-1	16	.	TGCGCCAGCAGCTCCGGAAGCCGGTATAGCACAGATACGCAGTATTTT	CASSSGSRYSTDTQYF
TRBJ2-7	.	TRBV6-8	12	.	TGTGCCAGCAGTTCAGGGTTCAACGAGCAGTACTTC	CASSSGFNEQYF
TRBJ1-1	.	TRBV5-1	14	.	TGCGCCAGCAGCTTGCTACAGATGAACACTGAAGCTTTCTTT	CASSLLQMNTEAFF
TRBJ2-1	.	TRBV10-1	13	.	TGCGCCAGCAGTGAGTCGTTTTACAATGAGCAGTTCTTC	CASSESFYNEQFF
TRBJ2-7	.	TRBV7-2	13	.	TGTGCCAGCAGCTTAGCCAACGGTTACGAGCAGTACTTC	CASSLANGYEQYF
TRBJ2-7	.	TRBV6-8	15	.	TGTGCCAGCAGTCTCACCGGGACACGCTTCTACGAGCAGTACTTC	CASSLTGTRFYEQYF
TRBJ2-5	.	TRBV19	15	TRBD1	TGTGCCAGTAGTAGCGGCCGGGACAGCCGGGAGACCCAGTACTTC	CASSSGRDSRETQYF
TRBJ1-5	.	TRBV30	16	TRBD1	TGTGCCTGGAGCGACTATAGAACAGGGGACAATCAGCCCCAGCATTTT	CAWSDYRTGDNQPQHF
TRBJ1-2	.	TRBV10-3	15	.	TGTGCCATCAGTGAGACCGAGGTCCGTAATAATGGCTACACCTTC	CAISETEVRNNGYTF
TRBJ1-2	.	TRBV5-1	15	TRBD1	TGCGCCAGCAGCCCAAGGACAGGGATCGACTATGGCTACACCTTC	CASSPRTGIDYGYTF
TRBJ1-3	.	TRBV5-1	16	TRBD1	TGCGCCAGCAGCTCCGGGACAGGTTCCTCTGGAAACACCATATATTTT	CASSSGTGSSGNTIYF
TRBJ1-4	.	TRBV5-1	14	.	TGCGCCAGCAGCTTAGGGGGTCTGGGGGAAAAACTGTTTTTT	CASSLGGLGEKLFF
TRBJ1-5	.	TRBV18	14	.	TGTGCCAGCTCACCAAGGAGGGAAGGACAGCCCCAGCATTTT	CASSPRREGQPQHF
TRBJ1-5	once	TRBV19	15	TRBD1	TGTGCCAGTAGTTCGTCGGGACAGGGGTATCAGCCCCAGCATTTT	CASSSSGQGYQPQHF
TRBJ2-3	.	TRBV29-1	18	TRBD2	TGCAGCGTTTCCGGACACAGCAAACTAGCGGGATCCACAGATACGCAGTATTTT	CSVSGHSKLAGSTDTQYF
TRBJ1-2	.	TRBV6-7	13	TRBD1	TGTGCCAGCAAGAAGGGGGCCAGTGGTGGCTACACCTTC	CASKKGASGGYTF
TRBJ1-4	.	TRBV18	12	.	TGTGCCAGCTCACTCCCTAATGAAAAACTGTTTTTT	CASSLPNEKLFF
TRBJ2-7	few	TRBV11-3	18	TRBD2	TGTGCCAGCAGCCTCGGACTAGCGGGAGCTACCAGCTCCTACGAGCAGTACTTC	CASSLGLAGATSSYEQYF
TRBJ1-6	once	TRBV6-8	14	.	TGTGCCAGCGACGACGGGTCTAAAGTTAAACCCCTCCACTTT	CASDDGSKVKPLHF
TRBJ1-6	.	TRBV19	14	.	TGTGCCAGTAGTATTCGTGGGGGGGATTCACCCCTCCACTTT	CASSIRGGDSPLHF
TRBJ2-3	.	TRBV7-7	15	.	TGTGCCAGCAGCTTAGCGGACGGGACCGCAGATACGCAGTATTTT	CASSLADGTADTQYF
TRBJ2-5	.	TRBV28	13	.	TGTGCCAGCAGTTTGGTAGCTACGGAGACCCAGTACTTC	CASSLVATETQYF
TRBJ1-2	.	TRBV19	13	TRBD1	TGTGCCAGCCACAGACAGGGAGTCTATGGCTACACCTTC	CASHRQGVYGYTF
TRBJ1-1	.	TRBV6-7	14	.	TGTGCCAGCAGTCAATCGGGTAGTCGGGTTGAAGCTTTCTTT	CASSQSGSRVEAFF
TRBJ2-2	.	TRBV5-1	15	.	TGCGCCAGCAGCTTTGGACGCCTAAACACCGGGGAGCTGTTTTTT	CASSFGRLNTGELFF
TRBJ1-5	.	TRBV6-8	14	TRBD1	TGTGCCATCAGTCCAGGGGGAAACAATCAGCCCCAGCATTTT	CAISPGGNNQPQHF
TRBJ1-4	.	TRBV1	12	.	TGCGCCAGCAGCCGAGATAGGGCTGAACTGTTTTTT	CASSRDRAELFF
TRBJ2-7	.	TRBV28	14	.	TGTGCCAGCAGTTTGTCAGGGAAGGCCCACGAGCAGTACTTC	CASSLSGKAHEQYF
TRBJ2-5	.	TRBV19	13	.	TGTGCCAGTAGTATCGCAATTGGAGAGGCCCAGTACTTC	CASSIAIGEAQYF
TRBJ1-2	.	TRBV12-5	15	.	TGTGCTAGTGGTTTGGTACGTGGCAGTAACTATGGCTACACCTTC	CASGLVRGSNYGYTF
TRBJ1-1	.	TRBV29-1	12	.	TGCAGCGTTGGGGCGGGGAACACTGAAGCTTTCTTT	CSVGAGNTEAFF
TRBJ2-1	.	TRBV19	16	TRBD1	TGTGCCAGTAGTGCATACAGGGGCCGGTCCTACAATGAGCAGTTCTTC	CASSAYRGRSYNEQFF
TRBJ1-1	.	TRBV19	14	.	TGTGCCAGTAGTCCCGGGACCCTCGACACTGAAGCTTTCTTT	CASSPGTLDTEAFF
TRBJ1-2	.	TRBV30	13	.	TGTGCCTGGAGCACGCGGATAAATCATGGCTACATCTTC	CAWSTRINHGYIF
TRBJ1-5	.	TRBV19	15	TRBD1	TGTGCCAGTAGTATCGAAGACAGGGCCAATCAGCCCCAGCATTTT	CASSIEDRANQPQHF
TRBJ1-3	.	TRBV28	15	.	TGTGCCAGCAGTTTAGCGGGGGCCTCTGGAAACACCATATATTTT	CASSLAGASGNTIYF
TRBJ1-5	many	TRBV19	17	TRBD1	TGTGCCAGTAGTGTCCTCTCGACAGGGGCTGTGAGTCAGCCCCAGCATTTT	CASSVLSTGAVSQPQHF
TRBJ2-5	.	TRBV29-1	13	.	TGCAGCGTTGGGGTGTATAGGGAAGAGACCCAGTACTTC	CSVGVYREETQYF
TRBJ1-1	.	TRBV18	14	TRBD1	TGTGCCAGCTCACCGACTACAGGGGGAACTGAAGCTTTCTTT	CASSPTTGGTEAFF
TRBJ1-2	.	TRBV14	15	TRBD1	TGTGCCAGCAGCCCCTTGACAGGGGAGGCAGGAGGCTACACCTTC	CASSPLTGEAGGYTF
TRBJ1-4	.	TRBV12-5	12	.	TGTGCTAGTGGGACGGGAAATGAAAAACTGTTTTTT	CASGTGNEKLFF
TRBJ1-1	.	TRBV28	13	.	TGTGCCAGCAGTTCCCTGGGCCTGACTGAAGCTTTCTTT	CASSSLGLTEAFF
TRBJ2-6	.	TRBV14	16	.	TGTGCCAGCCGAGGCAGGGGAATATCTGGGGCCAACGTCCTGACTTTC	CASRGRGISGANVLTF
TRBJ1-5	.	TRBV16	15	.	TGTGCCAGCAGCCAATTCGGGGGGGCTAAACAGCCCCAGCATTTT	CASSQFGGAKQPQHF
TRBJ1-1	.	TRBV4-1	12	.	TGCGCCAGCAGCGCCCAGGACACTGAAGCTTTCTTT	CASSAQDTEAFF
TRBJ2-1	.	TRBV5-1	14	.	TGCGCCAGCAGCTTGGGCGGGATATACAATGAGCAGTTCTTC	CASSLGGIYNEQFF